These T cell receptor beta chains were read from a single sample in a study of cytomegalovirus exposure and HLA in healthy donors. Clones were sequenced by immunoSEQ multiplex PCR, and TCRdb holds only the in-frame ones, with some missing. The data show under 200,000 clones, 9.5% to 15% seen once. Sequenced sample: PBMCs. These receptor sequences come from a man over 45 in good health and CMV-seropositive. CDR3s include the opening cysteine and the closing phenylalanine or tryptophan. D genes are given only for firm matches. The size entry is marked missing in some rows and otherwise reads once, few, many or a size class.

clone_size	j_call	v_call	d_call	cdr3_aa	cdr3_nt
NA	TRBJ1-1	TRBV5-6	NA	CASSFGRLMNTEAFF	TGTGCCAGCAGCTTTGGCAGGCTGATGAACACTGAAGCTTTCTTT
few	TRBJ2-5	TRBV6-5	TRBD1	CASSYSPGQGETQYF	TGTGCCAGCAGTTACTCACCGGGACAGGGAGAGACCCAGTACTTC
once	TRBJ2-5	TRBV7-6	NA	CASSLSQAQETQYF	TGTGCCAGCAGCTTAAGTCAAGCTCAAGAGACCCAGTACTTC
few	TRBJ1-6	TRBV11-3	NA	CASSLVGGSPLHF	TGTGCCAGCAGCTTAGTGGGGGGTTCACCCCTCCACTTT
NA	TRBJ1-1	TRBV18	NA	CASSPLTGEAFF	TGTGCCAGCTCACCCTTAACAGGAGAAGCTTTCTTT
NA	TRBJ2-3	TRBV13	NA	CASSGEGDGKNTDTQYF	TGTGCCAGCAGCGGCGAGGGGGACGGGAAAAACACAGATACGCAGTATTTT
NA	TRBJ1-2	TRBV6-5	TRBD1	CASSRPQGAGYTF	TGTGCCAGCAGCCGACCACAGGGGGCGGGCTACACCTTC
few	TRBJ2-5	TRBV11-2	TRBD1	CASSWTGGLQETQYF	TGTGCCAGCAGCTGGACAGGGGGGCTCCAAGAGACCCAGTACTTC
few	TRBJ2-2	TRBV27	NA	CASSLSRGSGELFF	TGTGCCAGCAGTTTATCGAGAGGGTCCGGGGAGCTGTTTTTT
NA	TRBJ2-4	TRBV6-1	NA	CASSEAGGWNIQYF	TGTGCCAGCAGTGAAGCCGGGGGATGGAACATTCAGTACTTC
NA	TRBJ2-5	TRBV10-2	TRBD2	CASIDGGTSWETQYF	TGCGCCAGCATTGACGGTGGGACTAGCTGGGAGACCCAGTACTTC
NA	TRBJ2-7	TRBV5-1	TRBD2	CASSLSPGGTYEQYF	TGCGCCAGCAGCTTATCCCCCGGGGGGACCTACGAGCAGTACTTC
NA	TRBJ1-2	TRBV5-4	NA	CASSLKGAYGYTF	TGTGCCAGCAGCTTGAAAGGGGCCTATGGCTACACCTTC
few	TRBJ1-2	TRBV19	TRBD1	CASSATGQGLLGYTF	TGTGCCAGTAGTGCCACCGGACAGGGTTTGTTGGGCTACACCTTC
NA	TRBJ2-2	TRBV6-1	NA	CASSAKTNTGELLF	TGTGCCAGCAGTGCTAAAACGAACACCGGGGAGCTGCTTTTT
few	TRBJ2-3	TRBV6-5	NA	CASSRGRGGTDTQYF	TGTGCCAGCTCGAGGGGCAGGGGCGGCACAGATACGCAGTATTTT
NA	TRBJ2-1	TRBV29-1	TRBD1	CSVGPRQGEQFF	TGCAGCGTGGGCCCCCGACAGGGTGAGCAGTTCTTC
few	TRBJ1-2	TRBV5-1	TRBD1	CASSLEQGAWGYTF	TGCGCCAGCAGCTTGGAGCAGGGGGCTTGGGGCTACACCTTC